This T cell receptor beta chain is from a study of blood T cell repertoires in COVID-19. Assay: immunoSEQ multiplex PCR; the TCRdb copy retains only in-frame clones and omits some. The table records about 100,000 clones, approximately 88% of them present only once. V was clipped by 0 bases and J by 7 bases, with 13 bases between them. The CDR3 length is 14 residues. Germline V gene sequence: CDR1 SGHRS, CDR2 YFSETQ. The gene calls are TRBV5-1 and TRBJ1-2; the D is unclear. The TCR sequence derives from a man at least 80 years old with acute or convalescent COVID-19. The sequencing input was peripheral blood. CDR3 amino acids: CASSLGEVAGGYTF. The CDR3 nucleotides are TGCGCCAGCAGCTTGGGGGAGGTCGCTGGTGGCTACACCTTC.